Following are 5 T cell receptor beta chains from one sample sequenced in a study of blood T cell repertoires in COVID-19 (TCRdb year 2020). The protocol used for the library was the immunoSEQ multiplex PCR assay. This immuneACCESS table, as held by TCRdb, lists in-frame sequences with V and J called but not all clones. Of the missing ones, under half trace to an unresolved V gene in checked studies; the others have no known cause. The sample table holds over 250,000 clones, of which about 89% were seen once. Together, the top ten hold 8.8% of the sample. Source material: PBMCs or T cells enriched from blood (not recorded which). These receptors were collected from a man aged 35 to 55 who had recovered from COVID-19.

The gene calls are TRBV3-1 (or the pseudogene TRBV3-2) and TRBJ2-1, with a possible D match to TRBD1 (6 bases). CDR3 length equals 15 residues. V lost 0 bases and J lost 3, with 9 bases in between. Germline lookup yields CDR1 LGHDT and CDR2 YNNKEL (reference sequence). The chain's CDR3 is CASSQDLGGYNEQFF. In nucleotides, the CDR3 is TGTGCCAGCAGCCAAGATTTAGGGGGCTACAATGAGCAGTTCTTC.

The chain joins TRBV11-1 to TRBJ2-7; tentative D call: TRBD1 (6 bases). Germline values: CDR1 SGHAT, CDR2 FQDESV (reference sequence). Trimming removed 4 bases at V and 4 bases at J, with 14 bases between. There are 14 residues in the CDR3. As DNA, the CDR3 is TGTGCCAGCAGCTCGGAGACAGGAGTATACGAGCAGTACTTC. Translation: CASSSETGVYEQYF.

This clone was observed a few times. This CDR3 reads CASNPGPRGAYGYTF. CDR3 DNA sequence: TGTGCCAGTAATCCCGGCCCCAGGGGTGCCTATGGCTACACCTTC. This chain uses TRBV19 with TRBJ1-2, with D possibly being TRBD1 (6 bases). This CDR3 region has 15 residues. CDR1 is LNHDA and CDR2 is SQIVND in the germline V gene (reference sequence). Trimming took off 7 bases at V and 4 bases at J, with 19 bases between the two ends.

The V call is TRBV7-9, the J call TRBJ1-6; D unresolved. The CDR3 is 12 amino acids. V lost 5 bases and J lost 5, with 4 bases in between. Germline CDR1 is SEHNR and CDR2 is FQNEAQ (reference sequence). DNA of the CDR3: TGTGCCAGCAGCGGAGATAATTCACCCCTCCACTTT. The encoded protein is CASSGDNSPLHF.

J is TRBJ2-7 and V is TRBV5-1, with 13 nucleotides matching TRBD2. The CDR3 totals 16 residues. V was clipped by 3 bases and J by 3 bases; unmatched bases: 6. Germline CDR1 and CDR2: SGHRS and YFSETQ. Written as DNA, the CDR3 is TGCGCCAGCAGCTCCGGCGGGACTAGCGGGAACTACGAGCAGTACTTC. Translated, it gives CASSSGGTSGNYEQYF.